The following is a TCR beta chain sequence with its context. Its antigen target is currently unknown. No qualities accompany the bases; no much larger clone lies one base away. V is clipped by 4 bases and J by 5 bases, and the sequence between their germline boundaries is 6 bases long. From the cysteine through the phenylalanine, the CDR3 covers 11 amino acids. This entry keeps only the CDR3 DNA: 33 bases, framed from base 1. The germline V gene specifies SGHDT as CDR1 and YYEEEE as CDR2. Library preparation employed the immunoSEQ multiplex PCR assay. A mixture of 60 forward primers for TCR Vbeta segments and 13 reverse primers for TCR Jbeta segments was used in the multiplex PCR. The CDR3 region of rearranged TCR beta genes was amplified from genomic DNA by a multiplex PCR assay. The Illumina HiSeq System was used to sequence the amplified TCR beta libraries as 87-base-pair reads. In the authors' own workflow: In a later analysis, tens of millions of unique TCR beta chains were counted across the roughly 670 repertoires, and roughly 11 million of these chains were shared by at least two donors. A nearest-neighbor algorithm error-corrected the raw reads and collapsed the reads into unique sequences, merging closely related sequences to remove PCR and sequencing errors. Alignment of CDR3 sequences to IMGT reference sequences was used to assign V, D and J gene segments. For a sequence to be retained, a match of at least six nucleotides was required to both a V gene segment and a J gene segment. Rearrangements were classified as productive when the CDR3 lacked stop codons and remained in frame with V and J, and all other rearrangements were classified as non-productive. CDR3 was defined by IMGT convention, running from the second conserved V-encoded cysteine to the conserved J-encoded phenylalanine. The earlier analysis of about 620 of the donors excluded sequences that lacked an unambiguous match to a single V gene segment. In an earlier analysis of approximately 590 of the donors, a V segment was called functional when productive rearrangements were above 56.7%, and segregating when the standard deviation between donors exceeded 5%. A statistical classification framework was developed to diagnose cytomegalovirus status using the catalog of TCR beta chain sequences. In a later analysis, V and J genes were assigned by comparing TCR nucleotide sequences against IMGT/GENE-DB human TR gene sequences. In a later analysis, CDR3 sequences and most-parsimonious VDJ recombination scenarios were assigned using the TCRdist pipeline. In a later analysis, every TCR beta chain was defined by the combination of its CDR3 amino acid sequence and its V-gene family, and reads without a unique V-gene family were dropped. A later analysis removed several hundred highly shared, low-generation-probability nucleotide sequences to deal with suspected cross-contamination and a sequencing artifact. For each public chain, a later analysis derived a clonal expansion index from normalized ranks of inferred template counts within each repertoire. In a later analysis, generation probabilities were computed with a VDJ recombination model fitted to out-of-frame rearrangements, and the resulting probabilities were checked against IGoR. In a later analysis, TCR-TCR, TCR-HLA and TCR-CMV co-occurrence was scored with hypergeometric tests, and a repertoire-size bias correction was applied to TCR pairs. A later analysis estimated false discovery rates by permuting HLA or CMV assignments 20 times. A later analysis grouped co-occurring TCRs with DBSCAN, adding TCRdist sequence similarity when clustering within HLA-allele-positive subsets. For co-occurrence clustering, repertoires with fewer than 30,000 or more than 120,000 public chains were excluded, along with five repertoires with anomalous nucleotide sharing. Entries here come from immuneACCESS through TCRdb and include only in-frame sequences with V and J called. Some clones fail to appear in such tables; in the studies checked, an unresolved V gene covers under half of the shortfall, and the cause of the remainder is unknown. D and trimming were read from the DNA, whereas the V and J calls and clone size are those reported in that table. For this sample the table gives over 110,000 clones, of which 70% to 80% were detected only once. The top ten clonotypes cover about 6.6% of the sample.

This sample was taken from a study of cytomegalovirus exposure and HLA in healthy donors (dated by TCRdb to about 2017). For context, the study as a whole: An earlier analysis of some 600 of the donors reported 276 Gb of sequence data and 95 million to 140 million unique TCR beta sequences obtained from about 200 million T cells. An early release covering 550 to 700 HLA-typed donors comprised about 300 gigabases of sequencing data and roughly 86 million unique TCR sequences. Of the roughly 400 genotyped donors, 65% to 90% were placed in the genetic ancestry cluster associated with self-reported Caucasian donors. The study aimed to test whether cataloging public T cell receptors could reveal signatures of past pathogen exposure. The T cell repertoires of some 700 subjects were profiled by immunosequencing and related to cytomegalovirus serostatus. A separate validation cohort of over 95 different subjects was used in addition to the roughly 720-subject first cohort. High-throughput TCR immunosequencing, statistical association of individual TCRs with disease status, and machine learning were combined to predict cytomegalovirus infection status. In a later analysis, previously published TCR beta repertoires from some 640 donors were re-analyzed and high-resolution HLA genotyping was added so that TCR occurrence patterns could be studied. Rather than using new phenotypic data, the later analysis identified candidate immune exposures from TCR beta sequences and from how often those sequences occurred across donors. An earlier analysis of several hundred of the donors used high-throughput TCR beta sequencing to judge whether each TCR beta V gene segment behaved as functional or pseudogenic. Donor age, sex, ethnicity and CMV serostatus were collected together with the repertoire data. In a later genetic analysis, genome-wide SNP genotypes for about three fifths of the roughly 670 donors were used, and that subset was treated as a discovery cohort. Every discovery cohort repertoire had been produced on one sequencing platform. Both class I and class II loci were covered by HLA typing, at four-digit resolution. The number of typed donors differed by locus: about 620-640 for A, B, C, DRB1 and DQB1; 500 to 550 for DQA1; 600 to 610 for DPA1; and about 470 for DPB1. Roughly five DR-DQ haplotypes were handled as single units for association and clustering because linkage in the cohort was strong. Among several hundred genotyped donors of the cohort, an average of roughly 230,000 unique TCR beta nucleotide sequences was sequenced per donor, of which about 19% were non-productive. The full study reports these points: In a later analysis, some 17,000 TCR beta sequences were associated with specific HLA alleles at a false discovery rate of 0.05. The 87-base-pair reads could not distinguish some IMGT-functional V segments, including TRBV6-2 and TRBV6-3, so those segments were excluded. The sequencing pipeline was judged likely to have produced a cluster of highly shared sequence variants as a technical artifact. While some public TCRs were present in many individuals, most TCR sequences turned up only very rarely across donors. In both the original and validation cohorts, the classifier was reported to diagnose cytomegalovirus status with high specificity and sensitivity. In vitro tests confirmed that a few of the cytomegalovirus-associated TCR beta chains recognize cytomegalovirus antigens. According to a later analysis, TCR association rates differed among HLA loci, with DRB1 alleles showing the most associated TCRs and HLA-C alleles showing the fewest. Correlated functional status among segregating V segments might reflect linkage disequilibrium, but an unknown experimental factor could not be ruled out. The presence/absence analyses assumed that sequencing depth was roughly uniform across donors, and that assumption may not be true. The authors suggested that the approach could potentially be extended to other disease states and immunological phenotypes. Fewer than 20 rarely observed V segments, including chromosome 9 orphons, were excluded from the earlier analysis of a few hundred of the donors because counts were too low. A total of around 150 TCR beta chains were listed by the study as associated with cytomegalovirus. V-gene and J-gene trimming of TCR beta chains was associated with a missense DCLRE1C variant in a later genetic analysis, and the association was replicated in an independent cohort. Most CMV-associated TCR beta chains appeared to be HLA-restricted in a later analysis, and the HLA associations seemed to be driven largely by CMV exposure. In this cohort, only TCR beta chains were sequenced, and detectable features were limited by the absence of alpha or paired-chain data. In a later analysis, HLA-associated TCR beta chains showed more clonal expansion and lower generation probabilities than non-associated chains that were equally common. For the cohort, immune exposure information was limited to CMV serostatus. An earlier analysis of 587 of the donors showed that most TCR beta V segments appeared in productive rearrangements either about 90% or about 30% of the time, which broadly matched IMGT annotations. Strong co-occurrence of HLA alleles, especially DR and DQ, made assigning TCR associations to individual alleles difficult. A further reported finding was that TCR beta sequences accurately predicted the HLA-A and HLA-B alleles for most subjects in the first cohort. Compared with the approximately 700-donor mean, donors in an Asian-associated ancestry cluster had fewer N-insertions in productive TCRs, according to a later genetic analysis. Because some donors lacked HLA typing at each locus, the association tests relied only on the typed subset. A later analysis reported that several top co-occurrence clusters appeared linked to parvovirus B19, influenza, CMV and Epstein-Barr virus.

The cohort comprised some 700 healthy bone marrow donors. At the time of sampling, all cohort members were nominally healthy, though unrecorded immune exposures were likely present. The donor was CMV seropositive and was included in the group of about 290 seropositive cohort members. Every donor gave a peripheral blood sample, and the peripheral blood mononuclear cells from that sample were used for TCR beta sequencing. Genomic DNA extraction from the blood cell samples was performed with the Qiagen DNeasy Blood Extraction Kit. This TCR came from a woman between 35 and 50 years old in good health and CMV-seropositive. The chain was built from TRBV5-6 and TRBJ2-5; the D gene is unclear. Material for sequencing was PBMCs. The sequence in DNA is TGTGCCAGCAGCCGGCGGGAGACCCAGTACTTC. Translation gives CASSRRETQYF.